The T cell receptor beta chain described here comes from a study of OX40 agonist ivuxolimab in advanced cancers. Across the whole study: Patients received ivuxolimab, an agonistic anti-OX40 (CD134) antibody.

Concerning this clone itself: Its antigen is undetermined.

General study findings and limits: Expanded clones were, on average, more numerous among CD8+ T cells than CD4+.

Assay used: immunoSEQ multiplex PCR; TCRdb lists only in-frame clones, some missing. The sample shows tens of thousands of clones, about 85% of them seen only once. Germline loops: CDR1 GTSNPN, CDR2 SVGIG (reference sequence). This CDR3 has 15 amino acids. Deletions cut 3 bases from V and 7 bases from J, with 22 bases between. This specimen consisted of CD4+ or CD8+ T cells sorted from blood, obtained in a trial of the OX40 agonist ivuxolimab. This sequence was found in an adult with an advanced solid tumor such as melanoma, head and neck, liver or kidney cancer. This chain connects TRBV30 to TRBJ2-7; tentative D call: TRBD1 (6 bases). DNA for the CDR3: TGTGCCTGGAGCTCCGAAATGGACAGCCAAATGGAGCAGTACTTC. Translated, it gives CAWSSEMDSQMEQYF.